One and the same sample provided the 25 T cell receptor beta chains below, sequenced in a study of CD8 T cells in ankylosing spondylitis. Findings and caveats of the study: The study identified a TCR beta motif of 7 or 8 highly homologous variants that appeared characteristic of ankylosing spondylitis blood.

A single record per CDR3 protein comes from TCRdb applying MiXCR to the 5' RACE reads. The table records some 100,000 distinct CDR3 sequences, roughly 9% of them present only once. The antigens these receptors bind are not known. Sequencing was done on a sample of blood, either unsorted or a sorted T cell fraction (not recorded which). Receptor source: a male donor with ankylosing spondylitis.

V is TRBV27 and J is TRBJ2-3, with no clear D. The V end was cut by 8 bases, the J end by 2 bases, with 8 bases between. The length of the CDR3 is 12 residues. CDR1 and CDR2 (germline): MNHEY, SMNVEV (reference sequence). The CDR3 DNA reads TGTGCCAGCGGGGTTTTCACAGATACGCAGTATTTT. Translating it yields CASGVFTDTQYF.

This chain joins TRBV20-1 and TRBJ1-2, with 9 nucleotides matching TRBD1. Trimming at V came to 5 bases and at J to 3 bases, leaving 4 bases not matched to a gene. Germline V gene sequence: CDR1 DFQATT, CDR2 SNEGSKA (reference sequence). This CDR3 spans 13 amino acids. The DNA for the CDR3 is TGCAGTGCTTGGGACAGGGAGGACTATGGCTACACCTTC. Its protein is CSAWDREDYGYTF.

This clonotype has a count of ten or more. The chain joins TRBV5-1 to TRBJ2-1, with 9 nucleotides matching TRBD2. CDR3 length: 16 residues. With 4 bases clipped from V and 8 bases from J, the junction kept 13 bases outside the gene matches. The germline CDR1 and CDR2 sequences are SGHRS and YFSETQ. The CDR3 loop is CASSHSTSGFWDEQFF. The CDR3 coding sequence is TGCGCCAGCAGCCACTCTACTAGCGGGTTCTGGGATGAGCAGTTCTTC.

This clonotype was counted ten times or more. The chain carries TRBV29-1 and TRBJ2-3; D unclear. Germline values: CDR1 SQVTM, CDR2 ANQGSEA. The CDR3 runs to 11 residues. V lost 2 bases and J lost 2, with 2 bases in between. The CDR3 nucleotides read TGCAGCGTTGAACTCACAGATACGCAGTATTTT. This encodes CSVELTDTQYF.

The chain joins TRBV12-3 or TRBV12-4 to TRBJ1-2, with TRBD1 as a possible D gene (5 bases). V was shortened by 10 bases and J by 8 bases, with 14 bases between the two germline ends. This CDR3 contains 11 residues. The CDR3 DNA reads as TGTGCCACCGGGGAAGGGGTAGGCTACACCTTC. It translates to CATGEGVGYTF.

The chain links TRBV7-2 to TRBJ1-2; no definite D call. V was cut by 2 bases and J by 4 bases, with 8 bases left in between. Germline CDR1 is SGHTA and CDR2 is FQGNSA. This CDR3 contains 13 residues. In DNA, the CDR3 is TGTGCCAGCAGCTTACGCGAATCCTATGGCTACACCTTC. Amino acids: CASSLRESYGYTF.

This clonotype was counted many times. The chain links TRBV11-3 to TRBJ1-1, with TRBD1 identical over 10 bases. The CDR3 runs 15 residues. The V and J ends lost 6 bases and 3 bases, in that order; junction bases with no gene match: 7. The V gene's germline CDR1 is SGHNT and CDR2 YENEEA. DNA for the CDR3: TGTGCCAGCAGGGGGACAGGGGAGGCGCACACTGAAGCTTTCTTT. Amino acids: CASRGTGEAHTEAFF.

The CDR3 spells CASSGSVNEQFF. The CDR3 DNA follows: TGTGCCAGCAGTGGGTCCGTCAATGAGCAGTTCTTC. The J gene is TRBJ2-1, the V gene TRBV6-1; D call uncertain. Trimming took 4 bases from V and 6 from J, leaving 7 bases between them. Germline V gene data show CDR1 as MNHNS and CDR2 as SASEGT. CDR3 length: 12 amino acids.

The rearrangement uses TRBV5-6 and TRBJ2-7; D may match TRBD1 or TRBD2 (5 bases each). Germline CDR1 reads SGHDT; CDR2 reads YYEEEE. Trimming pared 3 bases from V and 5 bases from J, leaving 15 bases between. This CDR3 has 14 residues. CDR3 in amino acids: CASSSLGTLDEQYF. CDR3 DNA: TGTGCCAGCAGCTCACTGGGGACGTTAGACGAGCAGTACTTC.

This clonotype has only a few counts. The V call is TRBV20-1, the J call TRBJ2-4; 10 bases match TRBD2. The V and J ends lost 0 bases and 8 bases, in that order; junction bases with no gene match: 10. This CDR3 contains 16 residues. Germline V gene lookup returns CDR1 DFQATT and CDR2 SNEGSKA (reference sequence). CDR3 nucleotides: TGCAGTGCTAGAGATAGGAGCGCACTAGCGGGGTACATTCAGTACTTC. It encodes CSARDRSALAGYIQYF.

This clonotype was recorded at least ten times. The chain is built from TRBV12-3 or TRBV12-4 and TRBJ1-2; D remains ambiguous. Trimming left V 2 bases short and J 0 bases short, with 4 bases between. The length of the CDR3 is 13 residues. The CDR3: CASSLSPNYGYTF. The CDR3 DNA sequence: TGTGCCAGCAGTTTATCTCCTAACTATGGCTACACCTTC.

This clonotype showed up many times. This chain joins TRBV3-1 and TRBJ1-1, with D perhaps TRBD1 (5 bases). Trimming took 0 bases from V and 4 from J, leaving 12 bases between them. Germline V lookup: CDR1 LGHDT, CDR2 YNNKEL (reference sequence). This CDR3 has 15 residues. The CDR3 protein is CASSQERGVFTEAFF. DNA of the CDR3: TGTGCCAGCAGCCAAGAAAGAGGGGTCTTCACTGAAGCTTTCTTT.

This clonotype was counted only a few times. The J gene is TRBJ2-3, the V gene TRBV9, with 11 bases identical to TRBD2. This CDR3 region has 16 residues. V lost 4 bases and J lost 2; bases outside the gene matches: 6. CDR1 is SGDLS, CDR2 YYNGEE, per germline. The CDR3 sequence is CASSLSGRASTDTQYF. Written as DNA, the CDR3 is TGTGCCAGCAGCCTTAGCGGGAGGGCGTCCACAGATACGCAGTATTTT.

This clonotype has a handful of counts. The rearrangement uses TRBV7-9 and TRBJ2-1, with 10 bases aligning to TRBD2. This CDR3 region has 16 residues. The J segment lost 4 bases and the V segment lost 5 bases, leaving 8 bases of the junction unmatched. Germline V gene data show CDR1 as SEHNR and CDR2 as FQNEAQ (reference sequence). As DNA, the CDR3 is TGTGCCAGCAGCCCAACTAGCGGGAAGGGGTACAATGAGCAGTTCTTC. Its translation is CASSPTSGKGYNEQFF.

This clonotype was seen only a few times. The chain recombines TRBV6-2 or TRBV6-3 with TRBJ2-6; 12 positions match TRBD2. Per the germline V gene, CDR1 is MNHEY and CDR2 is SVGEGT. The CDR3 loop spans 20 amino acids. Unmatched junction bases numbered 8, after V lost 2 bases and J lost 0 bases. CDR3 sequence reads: CASSYTPGLAGFSGANVLTF. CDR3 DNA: TGTGCCAGCAGTTACACTCCAGGACTAGCGGGATTCTCTGGGGCCAACGTCCTGACTTTC.

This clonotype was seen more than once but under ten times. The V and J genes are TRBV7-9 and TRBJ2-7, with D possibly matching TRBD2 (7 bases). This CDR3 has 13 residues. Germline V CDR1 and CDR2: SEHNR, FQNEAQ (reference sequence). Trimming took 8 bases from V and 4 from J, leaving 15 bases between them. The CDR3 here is CASLGGAEYEQYF. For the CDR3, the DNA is TGTGCCAGCTTGGGGGGGGCAGAGTACGAGCAGTACTTC.

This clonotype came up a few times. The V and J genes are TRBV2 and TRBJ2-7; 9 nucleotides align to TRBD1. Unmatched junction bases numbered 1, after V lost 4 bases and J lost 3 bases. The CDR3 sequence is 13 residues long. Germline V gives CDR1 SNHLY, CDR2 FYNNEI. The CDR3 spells CASSGTGDYEQYF. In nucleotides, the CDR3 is TGTGCCAGCAGTGGGACAGGGGACTACGAGCAGTACTTC.

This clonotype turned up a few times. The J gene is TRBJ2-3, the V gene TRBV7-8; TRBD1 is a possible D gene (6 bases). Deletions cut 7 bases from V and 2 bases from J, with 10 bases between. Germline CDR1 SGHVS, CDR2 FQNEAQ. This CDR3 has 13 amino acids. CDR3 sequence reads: CASNRVFTDTQYF. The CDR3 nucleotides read TGTGCCAGCAACAGGGTTTTCACAGATACGCAGTATTTT.

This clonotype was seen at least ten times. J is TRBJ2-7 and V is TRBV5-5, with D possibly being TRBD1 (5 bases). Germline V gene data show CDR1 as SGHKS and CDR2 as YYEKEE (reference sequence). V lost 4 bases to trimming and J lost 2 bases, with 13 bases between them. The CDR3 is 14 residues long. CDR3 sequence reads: CASSLAGMAYEQYV. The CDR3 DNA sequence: TGTGCCAGCAGCCTTGCAGGGATGGCCTACGAGCAGTACGTC.

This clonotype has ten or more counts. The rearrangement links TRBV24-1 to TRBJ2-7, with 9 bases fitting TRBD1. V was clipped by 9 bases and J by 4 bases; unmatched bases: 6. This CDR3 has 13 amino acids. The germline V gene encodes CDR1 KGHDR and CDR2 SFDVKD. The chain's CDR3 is CATGTGNWYEQYF. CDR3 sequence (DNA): TGTGCCACCGGGACAGGGAATTGGTACGAGCAGTACTTC.

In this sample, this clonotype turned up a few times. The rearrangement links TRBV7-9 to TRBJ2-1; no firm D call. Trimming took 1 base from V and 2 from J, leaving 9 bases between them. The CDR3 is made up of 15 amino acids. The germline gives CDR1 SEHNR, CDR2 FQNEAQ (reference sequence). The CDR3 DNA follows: TGTGCCAGCAGCTTAGTGGGTGGGGCCTACAATGAGCAGTTCTTC. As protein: CASSLVGGAYNEQFF. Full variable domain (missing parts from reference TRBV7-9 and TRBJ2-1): DTGVSQNPRHKITKRGQNVTFRCDPISEHNRLYWYRQTLGQGPEFLTYFQNEAQLEKSRLLSDRFSAERPKGSFSTLEIQRTEQGDSAMYLCASSLVGGAYNEQFFGPGTRLTVL.

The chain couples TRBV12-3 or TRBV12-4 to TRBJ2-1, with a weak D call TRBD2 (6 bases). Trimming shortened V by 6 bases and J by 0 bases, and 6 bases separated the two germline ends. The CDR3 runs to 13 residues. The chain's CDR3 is CASSGGSYNEQFF. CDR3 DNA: TGTGCCAGCAGCGGGGGCTCCTACAATGAGCAGTTCTTC.

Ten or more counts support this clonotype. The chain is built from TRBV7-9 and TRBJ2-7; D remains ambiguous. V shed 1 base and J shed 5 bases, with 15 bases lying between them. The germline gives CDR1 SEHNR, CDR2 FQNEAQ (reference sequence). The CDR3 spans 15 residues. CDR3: CASSLGYGVSNEQYV. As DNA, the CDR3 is TGTGCCAGCAGCTTAGGATATGGGGTTTCCAACGAGCAGTACGTC.

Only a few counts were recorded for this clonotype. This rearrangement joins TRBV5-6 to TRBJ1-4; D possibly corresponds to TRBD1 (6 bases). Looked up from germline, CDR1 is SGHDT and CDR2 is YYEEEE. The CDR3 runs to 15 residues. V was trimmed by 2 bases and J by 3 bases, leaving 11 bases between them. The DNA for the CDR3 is TGTGCCAGCAGCTTCCGGACAGCTCCTAATGAAAAACTGTTTTTT. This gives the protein CASSFRTAPNEKLFF. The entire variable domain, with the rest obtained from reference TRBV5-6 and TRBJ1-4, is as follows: DAGVTQSPTHLIKTRGQQVTLRCSPKSGHDTVSWYQQALGQGPQFIFQYYEEEERQRGNFPDRFSGHQFPNYSSELNVNALLLGDSALYLCASSFRTAPNEKLFFGSGTQLSVL.

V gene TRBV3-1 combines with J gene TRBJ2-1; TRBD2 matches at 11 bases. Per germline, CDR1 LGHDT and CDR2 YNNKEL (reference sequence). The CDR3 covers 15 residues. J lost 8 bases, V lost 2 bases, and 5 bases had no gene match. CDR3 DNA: TGTGCCAGCAGCCAACAACTAGCGGGAGACTATGAGCAGTTCTTC. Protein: CASSQQLAGDYEQFF.